This T cell receptor beta chain was captured in a study of blood T cell repertoires in COVID-19. With 0 bases clipped from V and 3 bases from J, the junction kept 8 bases outside the gene matches. Germline V gives CDR1 LNHNV, CDR2 YYDKDF (reference sequence). This CDR3 is built from 17 residues. Measured with immunoSEQ multiplex PCR; TCRdb has only the in-frame clones, and not every one. The repertoire holds some 240,000 clones, with roughly 90% as singletons. Sequencing was carried out using peripheral blood. This chain connects TRBV15 to TRBJ2-1, with 7 bases fitting TRBD2. This TCR came from a woman aged 55 to 70 with COVID-19, enrolled during active disease. The CDR3 region has the DNA TGTGCCACCAGCAGAGAAGAGAGCGGGACTCTCTACAATGAGCAGTTCTTC. Residues: CATSREESGTLYNEQFF.